The rows below give T cell receptor beta chains drawn from one sample of a study of blood T cells in healthy people across ages. TCRdb reprocessed the 5' RACE reads with MiXCR, giving one entry per CDR3 protein. The sample lists roughly 1,500,000 distinct CDR3 sequences; roughly 40% were seen once. The sequenced sample consisted of blood. The receptors were sampled from a woman between 18 and 29 years old in good health. The CDR3 runs from the conserved cysteine through the conserved F or W. A D gene is named only where the DNA matches it firmly. Clone size is shown for a subset of rows, as once, few, many or a class of expanded clone.

>TRBV5-8|-|TRBJ1-6|few
CASRPQGSGNSPLHF
TGTGCCAGCAGGCCACAGGGCTCGGGTAATTCACCCCTCCACTTT
>TRBV6-5|TRBD2|TRBJ2-5|-
CASSYGLADQETQYF
TGTGCCAGCAGTTACGGACTAGCGGATCAAGAGACCCAGTACTTC
>TRBV5-4|-|TRBJ2-4|-
CASPGTGTYNEQYF
TGTGCCAGCCCCGGGACTGGAACTTACAATGAGCAGTACTTC
>TRBV7-2|-|TRBJ2-5|few
CASSLQVVETQYF
TGTGCCAGCAGCCTTCAGGTGGTAGAGACCCAGTACTTC
>TRBV2|-|TRBJ1-2|-
CASSDSGLGGGYTF
TGTGCCAGCAGTGATAGCGGGCTCGGGGGTGGCTACACCTTC
>TRBV10-3|TRBD2|TRBJ2-1|-
CAIGLADRGEQFF
TGTGCCATCGGACTAGCGGATAGGGGTGAGCAGTTCTTC
>TRBV20-1|-|TRBJ1-2|-
CSARPVNGLCTF
TGCAGTGCTAGACCCGTAAATGGATTGTGCACCTTC
>TRBV11-2|-|TRBJ2-1|few
CASSSSGRSSYNEQFF
TGTGCCAGCAGCTCCTCAGGGAGGAGCTCCTACAATGAGCAGTTCTTC
>TRBV15|-|TRBJ1-1|-
CATSRPTLDTEAFF
TGTGCCACCAGCAGACCCACACTGGACACTGAAGCTTTCTTT
>TRBV12-3/TRBV12-4|TRBD2|TRBJ2-1|-
CASTEASGVYNEQFF
TGTGCCAGCACCGAAGCTAGCGGGGTGTACAATGAGCAGTTCTTC
>TRBV18|TRBD2|TRBJ2-5|-
CASSLRLAGDQETQYF
TGTGCCAGCTCACTCAGACTAGCGGGGGACCAAGAGACCCAGTACTTC
>TRBV7-9|TRBD2|TRBJ2-7|-
CASSPAHGRTPFYEQYF
TGTGCCAGCAGCCCAGCTCACGGGAGGACCCCCTTCTACGAGCAGTACTTC
>TRBV29-1|-|TRBJ2-1|many
CSVEPGQGNEQFF
TGCAGCGTTGAACCAGGCCAGGGCAATGAGCAGTTCTTC
>TRBV25-1|-|TRBJ2-5|few
CASSVGGAKSETQYF
TGTGCCAGCAGTGTGGGGGGGGCGAAATCAGAGACCCAGTACTTC
>TRBV5-1|TRBD1|TRBJ1-1|-
CASTSGGGQAFF
TGCGCCAGCACGTCAGGGGGAGGGCAAGCTTTCTTT
>TRBV12-3/TRBV12-4|TRBD2|TRBJ2-3|few
CASSFREGTDTQYF
TGTGCCAGCAGTTTTCGGGAGGGCACAGATACGCAGTATTTT
>TRBV2|TRBD2|TRBJ2-5|few
CASSAGTSVGETQYF
TGTGCCAGCAGTGCCGGGACTAGCGTCGGAGAGACCCAGTACTTC
>TRBV6-4|-|TRBJ2-3|few
CASAQGYADTQYF
TGTGCCAGCGCCCAGGGTTACGCAGATACGCAGTATTTT
>TRBV4-1|TRBD1|TRBJ2-3|many
CASSQYLGDRSTDTQYF
TGCGCCAGCAGCCAATACCTGGGGGACAGGTCCACAGATACGCAGTATTTT
>TRBV10-3|-|TRBJ2-7|once
CAIRRDLNNEQYF
TGTGCCATCAGGCGGGACTTAAACAATGAGCAGTACTTC
>TRBV12-3/TRBV12-4|TRBD2|TRBJ2-5|-
CASRGTGGTSETQYF
TGTGCCAGCAGGGGGACGGGAGGGACTTCGGAGACCCAGTACTTC
>TRBV28|-|TRBJ2-7|-
CASRQTGLDEQYF
TGTGCCAGCAGACAAACAGGGTTGGATGAGCAGTACTTC
>TRBV6-5|-|TRBJ1-2|few
CASSYRAGRFNYGYTF
TGTGCCAGCAGTTACCGGGCGGGCAGATTTAACTATGGCTACACCTTC
>TRBV7-2|-|TRBJ1-5|-
CASSPDLSNQPQHF
TGTGCCAGCAGCCCCGATCTTAGCAATCAGCCCCAGCATTTT
>TRBV4-1|TRBD2|TRBJ2-1|-
CASSQGPNGGSYNEQFF
TGCGCCAGCAGCCAAGGGCCTAACGGGGGGTCCTACAATGAGCAGTTCTTC
>TRBV5-1|TRBD1|TRBJ2-1|-
CASSLSRTGDEQFF
TGCGCCAGCAGCTTATCCCGGACAGGGGATGAGCAGTTCTTC
>TRBV5-1|-|TRBJ2-3|-
CASSFPHRADTQYF
TGCGCCAGCAGCTTCCCTCACAGGGCAGATACGCAGTATTTT
>TRBV7-2|TRBD1|TRBJ1-5|-
CASTLGSDRHQPQHF
TGTGCCAGCACCCTTGGCTCGGACAGGCATCAGCCCCAGCATTTT
>TRBV12-3/TRBV12-4|TRBD1|TRBJ1-1|-
CASRGQGREAFF
TGTGCCAGCAGGGGACAGGGGAGGGAAGCTTTCTTT
>TRBV30|TRBD1|TRBJ1-4|-
CAGQVVNEKLFF
TGTGCCGGACAGGTAGTCAATGAAAAACTGTTTTTT
>TRBV20-1|TRBD1|TRBJ2-1|-
CSAGQGAQFF
TGCAGTGCTGGACAGGGGGCACAGTTCTTC
>TRBV12-3/TRBV12-4|TRBD1|TRBJ1-1|-
CASSPQGAGAEAFF
TGTGCCAGCAGTCCACAGGGGGCCGGCGCTGAAGCTTTCTTT
>TRBV2|TRBD1|TRBJ1-2|-
CASRTGGASNYDYTF
TGTGCCAGCAGAACAGGGGGCGCCTCTAACTATGACTACACCTTC
>TRBV4-2|-|TRBJ2-5|few
CASSRSRQVSETQYF
TGTGCCAGCAGCCGATCAAGACAGGTCAGCGAGACCCAGTACTTC
>TRBV5-1|-|TRBJ2-2|few
CASSQRTWGELFF
TGCGCCAGCAGCCAAAGGACGTGGGGGGAGCTGTTTTTT
>TRBV28|-|TRBJ2-1|-
CASSPGGRYEQFF
TGTGCCAGCAGCCCGGGGGGCCGGTATGAGCAGTTCTTC
>TRBV10-3|-|TRBJ2-3|few
CAISEYSPSEDTQYF
TGTGCCATCAGTGAGTACTCGCCCAGCGAAGATACGCAGTATTTT
>TRBV20-1|TRBD1|TRBJ1-2|few
CSARLSGQGIGYGYTF
TGCAGTGCTAGACTATCGGGACAGGGTATTGGCTATGGCTACACCTTC
>TRBV20-1|TRBD2|TRBJ2-7|-
CSASRFLAGGTYEQYF
TGCAGTGCTAGCCGCTTTCTAGCGGGGGGAACCTACGAGCAGTACTTC